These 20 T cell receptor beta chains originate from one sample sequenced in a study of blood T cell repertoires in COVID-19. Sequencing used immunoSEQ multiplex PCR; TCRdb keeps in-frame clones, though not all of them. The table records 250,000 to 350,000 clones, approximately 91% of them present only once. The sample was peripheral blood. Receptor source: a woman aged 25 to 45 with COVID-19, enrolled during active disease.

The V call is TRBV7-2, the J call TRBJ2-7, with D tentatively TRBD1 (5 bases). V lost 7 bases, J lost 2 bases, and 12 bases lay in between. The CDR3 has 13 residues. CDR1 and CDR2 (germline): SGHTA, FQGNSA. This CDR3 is CASMGHPTYEQYF. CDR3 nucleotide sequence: TGTGCCAGCATGGGGCACCCTACCTACGAGCAGTACTTC.

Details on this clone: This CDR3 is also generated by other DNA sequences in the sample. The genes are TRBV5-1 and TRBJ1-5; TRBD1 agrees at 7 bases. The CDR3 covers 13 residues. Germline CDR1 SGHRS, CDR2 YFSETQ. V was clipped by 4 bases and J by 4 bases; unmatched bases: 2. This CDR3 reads CASSLDRNQPQHF. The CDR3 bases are TGCGCCAGCAGCCTGGACAGGAATCAGCCCCAGCATTTT.

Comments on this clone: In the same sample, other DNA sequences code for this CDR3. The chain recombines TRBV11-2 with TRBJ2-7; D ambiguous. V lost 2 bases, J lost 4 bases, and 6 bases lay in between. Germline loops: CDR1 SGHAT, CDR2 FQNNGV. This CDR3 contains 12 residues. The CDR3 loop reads CASSLKEYEQYF. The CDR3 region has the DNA TGTGCCAGCAGCTTAAAAGAGTACGAGCAGTACTTC.

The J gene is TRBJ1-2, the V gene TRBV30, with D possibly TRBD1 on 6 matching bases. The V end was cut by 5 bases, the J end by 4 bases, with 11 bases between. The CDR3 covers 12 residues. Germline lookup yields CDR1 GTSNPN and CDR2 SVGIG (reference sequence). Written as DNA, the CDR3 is TGTGCCTGGGAGGGGGTTGGCTATGGCTACACCTTC. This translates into CAWEGVGYGYTF.

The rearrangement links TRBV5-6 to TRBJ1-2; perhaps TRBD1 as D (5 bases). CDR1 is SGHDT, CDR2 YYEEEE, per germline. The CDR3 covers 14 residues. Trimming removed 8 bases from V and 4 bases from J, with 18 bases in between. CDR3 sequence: CASGRLDRSYGYTF. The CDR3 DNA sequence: TGTGCCAGTGGACGGTTAGACAGAAGCTATGGCTACACCTTC.

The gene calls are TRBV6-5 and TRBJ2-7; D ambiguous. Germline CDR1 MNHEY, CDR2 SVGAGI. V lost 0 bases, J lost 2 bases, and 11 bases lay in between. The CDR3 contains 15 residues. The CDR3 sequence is CASSYSGGTPYEQYF. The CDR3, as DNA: TGTGCCAGCAGTTACTCAGGCGGAACTCCCTACGAGCAGTACTTC.

CDR3 loop: CASSYDRGGETQYF. The CDR3 bases are TGTGCCAGCAGTTACGACAGGGGTGGAGAGACCCAGTACTTC. This rearrangement joins TRBV6-5 to TRBJ2-5; 8 nucleotides agree with TRBD1. The CDR3 loop spans 14 amino acids. The V segment lost 2 bases and the J segment 4 bases; nucleotides outside the gene matches: 3. Germline V gives CDR1 MNHEY, CDR2 SVGAGI.

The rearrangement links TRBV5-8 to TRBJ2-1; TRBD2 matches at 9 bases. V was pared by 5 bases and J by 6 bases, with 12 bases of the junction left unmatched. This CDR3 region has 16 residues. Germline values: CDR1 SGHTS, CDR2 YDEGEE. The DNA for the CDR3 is TGTGCCAGCAGGCCCCCGGGACTAGCCGCCTTCAATGAGCAGTTCTTC. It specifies CASRPPGLAAFNEQFF.

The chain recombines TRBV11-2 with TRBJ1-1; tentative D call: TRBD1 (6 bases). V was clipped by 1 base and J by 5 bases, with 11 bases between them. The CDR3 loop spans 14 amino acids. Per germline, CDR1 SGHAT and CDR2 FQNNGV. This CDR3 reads CASSLAGQKTEAFF. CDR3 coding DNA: TGTGCCAGCAGCTTAGCGGGACAAAAGACTGAAGCTTTCTTT.

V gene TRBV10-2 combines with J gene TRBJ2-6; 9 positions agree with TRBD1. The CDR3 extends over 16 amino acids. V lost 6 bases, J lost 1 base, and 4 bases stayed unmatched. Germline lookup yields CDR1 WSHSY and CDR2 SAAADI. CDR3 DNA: TGCGCCAGCAGGACAGGGGGTAATTCTGGGGCCAACGTCCTGACTTTC. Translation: CASRTGGNSGANVLTF.

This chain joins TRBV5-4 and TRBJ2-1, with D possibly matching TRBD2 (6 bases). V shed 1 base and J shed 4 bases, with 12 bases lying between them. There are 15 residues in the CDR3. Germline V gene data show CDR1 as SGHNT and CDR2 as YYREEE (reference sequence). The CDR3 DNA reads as TGTGCCAGCAGCTTGCGGGGGAGATCTTACAATGAGCAGTTCTTC. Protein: CASSLRGRSYNEQFF.

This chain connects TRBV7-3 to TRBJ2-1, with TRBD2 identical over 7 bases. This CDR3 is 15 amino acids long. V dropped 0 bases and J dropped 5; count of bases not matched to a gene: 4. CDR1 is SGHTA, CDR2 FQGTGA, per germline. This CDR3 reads CASSLTGGRNNEQFF. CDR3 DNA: TGTGCCAGCAGCTTAACGGGAGGGCGGAACAATGAGCAGTTCTTC.

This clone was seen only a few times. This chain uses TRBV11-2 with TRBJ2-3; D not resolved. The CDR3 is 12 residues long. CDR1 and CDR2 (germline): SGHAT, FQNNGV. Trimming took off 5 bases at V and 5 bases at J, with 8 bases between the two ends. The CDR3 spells CASSRSLDTQYF. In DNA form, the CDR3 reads TGTGCCAGCAGCCGTTCTTTAGATACGCAGTATTTT.

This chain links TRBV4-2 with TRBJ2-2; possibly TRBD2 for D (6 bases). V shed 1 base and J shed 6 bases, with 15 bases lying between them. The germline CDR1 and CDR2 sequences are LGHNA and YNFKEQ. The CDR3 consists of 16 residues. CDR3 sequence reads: CASSQVGSGLPGELFF. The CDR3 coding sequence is TGTGCCAGCAGCCAAGTCGGGAGTGGTCTCCCCGGGGAGCTGTTTTTT.

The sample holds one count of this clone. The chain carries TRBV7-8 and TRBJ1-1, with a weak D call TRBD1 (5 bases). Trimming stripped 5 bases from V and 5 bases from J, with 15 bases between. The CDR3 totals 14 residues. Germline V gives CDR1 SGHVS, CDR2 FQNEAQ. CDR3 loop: CASSPRVRGTEAFF. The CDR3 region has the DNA TGTGCCAGCAGCCCCAGGGTACGGGGGACTGAAGCTTTCTTT.

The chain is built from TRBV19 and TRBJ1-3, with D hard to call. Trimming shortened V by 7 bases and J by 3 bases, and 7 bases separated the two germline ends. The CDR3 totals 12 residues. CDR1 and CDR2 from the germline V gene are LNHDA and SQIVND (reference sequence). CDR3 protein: CASTPLGNTIYF. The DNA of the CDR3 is TGTGCCAGTACCCCACTTGGAAACACCATATATTTT.

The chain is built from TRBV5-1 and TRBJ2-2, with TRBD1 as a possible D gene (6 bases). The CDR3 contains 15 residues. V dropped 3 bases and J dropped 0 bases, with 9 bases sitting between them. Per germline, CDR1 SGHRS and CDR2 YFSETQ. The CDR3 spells CASSSGTPNTGELFF. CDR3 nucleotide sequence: TGCGCCAGCAGCTCGGGGACACCGAACACCGGGGAGCTGTTTTTT.

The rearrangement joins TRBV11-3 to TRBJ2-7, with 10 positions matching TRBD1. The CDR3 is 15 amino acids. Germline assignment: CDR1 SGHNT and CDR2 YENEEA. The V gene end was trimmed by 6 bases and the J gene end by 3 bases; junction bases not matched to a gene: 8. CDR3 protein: CASSKDGTGVYEQYF. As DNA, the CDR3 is TGTGCCAGCAGTAAGGATGGGACAGGGGTCTACGAGCAGTACTTC.

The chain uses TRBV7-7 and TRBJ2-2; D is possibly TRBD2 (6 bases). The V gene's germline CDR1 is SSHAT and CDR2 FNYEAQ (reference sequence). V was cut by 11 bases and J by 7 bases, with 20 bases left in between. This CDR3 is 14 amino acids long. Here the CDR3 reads CAVPGTRFNGELFF. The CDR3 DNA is TGTGCCGTCCCGGGGACTCGGTTTAACGGGGAGCTGTTTTTT.

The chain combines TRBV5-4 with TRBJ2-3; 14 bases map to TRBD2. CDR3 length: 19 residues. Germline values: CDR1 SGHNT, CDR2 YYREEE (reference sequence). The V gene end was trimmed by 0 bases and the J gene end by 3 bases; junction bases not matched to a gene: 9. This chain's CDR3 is CASSLAGTSGRGRTDTQYF. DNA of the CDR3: TGTGCCAGCAGCTTGGCCGGGACTAGCGGGAGAGGAAGAACAGATACGCAGTATTTT.